The table lists the clone carrying this T cell receptor (beta chain) with a few counts. Its antigen remains unknown. This entry is derived from a study of T-cell memory formation after mild COVID-19. In the study overall: Largely donor-specific sequence clusters came from a couple of donors. Findings and caveats of the study: There was a balanced CD4/CD8 profile in clones contracting day 15 to 85, and later expanders leaned CD4+. Pre-infection memory contained some responding clones, which suggested that cross-reactive memory had joined.

Using constant-segment primers, 5'RACE produced TCR alpha and TCR beta cDNA libraries carrying sample barcodes and UMIs. TCRdb processed the 5' RACE reads anew with MiXCR; each CDR3 protein has one entry. Among fewer than 110,000 distinct CDR3 sequences listed, approximately 15% were seen once. This receptor was taken from a man between 18 and 35 years old who had mild COVID-19 (a few samples of this study predate the infection). Cell type and time point are not known. The sequencing input was PBMCs or a T cell subset sorted from them (not recorded which).

This CDR3 is CAIITGDTGELFF. The DNA of the CDR3 is TGTGCCATCATAACAGGGGACACCGGGGAGCTGTTTTTT. V and J are TRBV10-3 and TRBJ2-2; 7 positions match TRBD1. V lost 7 bases to trimming and J lost 3 bases; unmatched junction nucleotides: 2. This CDR3 spans 13 amino acids. Germline CDR1 reads ENHRY; CDR2 reads SYGVKD.